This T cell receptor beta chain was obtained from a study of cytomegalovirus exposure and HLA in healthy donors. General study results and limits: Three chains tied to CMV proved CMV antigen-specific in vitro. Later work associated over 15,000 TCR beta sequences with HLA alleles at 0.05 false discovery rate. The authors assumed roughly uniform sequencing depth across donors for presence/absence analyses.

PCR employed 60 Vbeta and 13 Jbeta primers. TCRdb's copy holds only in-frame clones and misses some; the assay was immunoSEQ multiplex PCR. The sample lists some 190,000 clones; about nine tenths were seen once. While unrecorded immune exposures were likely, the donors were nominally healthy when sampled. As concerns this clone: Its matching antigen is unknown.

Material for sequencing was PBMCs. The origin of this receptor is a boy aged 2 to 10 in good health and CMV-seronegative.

The CDR3 nucleotides are TGTGCCAGCAGCGCGGCAGGGGAGACCCAGTACTTC. Protein sequence: CASSAAGETQYF. The chain is built from TRBV5-5 and TRBJ2-5, with TRBD1 as a possible D gene (5 bases). The CDR3 consists of 12 residues. Germline CDR1 SGHKS, CDR2 YYEKEE (reference sequence). V was pared by 4 bases and J by 5 bases, with 9 bases between. The full variable domain, its missing parts supplied by reference TRBV5-5 and TRBJ2-5, is DAGVTQSPTHLIKTRGQQVTLRCSPISGHKSVSWYQQVLGQGPQFIFQYYEKEERGRGNFPDRFSARQFPNYSSELNVNALLLGDSALYLCASSAAGETQYFGPGTRLLVL.